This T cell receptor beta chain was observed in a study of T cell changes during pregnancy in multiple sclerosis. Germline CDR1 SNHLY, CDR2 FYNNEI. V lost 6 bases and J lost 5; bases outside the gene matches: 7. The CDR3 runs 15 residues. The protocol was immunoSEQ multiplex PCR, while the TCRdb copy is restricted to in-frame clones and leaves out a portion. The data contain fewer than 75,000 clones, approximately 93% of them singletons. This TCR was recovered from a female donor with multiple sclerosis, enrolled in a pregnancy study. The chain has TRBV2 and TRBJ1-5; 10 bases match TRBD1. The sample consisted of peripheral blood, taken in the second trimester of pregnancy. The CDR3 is CASRDQDRGDQPQHF. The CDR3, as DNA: TGTGCCAGCAGGGACCAGGACAGGGGGGATCAGCCCCAGCATTTT.